Shown below are 24 T cell receptor beta chains from a single sample sequenced in a study of blood T cell repertoires in COVID-19. Sequencing was performed with immunoSEQ multiplex PCR; in TCRdb, only in-frame clones are kept and a portion is missing. The profile shows about 210,000 clones, approximately 84% of them singletons. The sample comprised peripheral blood. All receptors come from a woman aged 45 to 65 with active or convalescent COVID-19.

The CDR3 sequence is CASSLWGGRAYNEQFF. As DNA, the CDR3 is TGCGCCAGCAGCTTGTGGGGCGGGAGGGCCTACAATGAGCAGTTCTTC. This chain uses TRBV5-1 with TRBJ2-1; 9 positions agree with TRBD2. V lost 1 base, J lost 2 bases, and 4 bases stayed unmatched. Per the germline V gene, CDR1 is SGHRS and CDR2 is YFSETQ. The CDR3 contains 16 residues.

The chain recombines TRBV5-1 with TRBJ2-5; TRBD1 aligns across 7 bases. CDR3 length: 17 residues. Per the germline V gene, CDR1 is SGHRS and CDR2 is YFSETQ. Trimming removed 2 bases from V and 2 bases from J; junction bases left unmatched: 12. The CDR3 bases are TGCGCCAGCAGCTTAACCCCTTCCGTCAGGGGGCAAGAGACCCAGTACTTC. It specifies CASSLTPSVRGQETQYF.

The CDR3 region is CASSATGTGENQPQHF. The CDR3 bases are TGCGCCAGCAGCGCGACAGGGACAGGGGAGAATCAGCCCCAGCATTTT. This sequence joins TRBV4-1 and TRBJ1-5, with TRBD1 matching 10 bases. CDR3 length equals 16 residues. J lost 4 bases, V lost 5 bases, and 8 bases had no gene match. Germline V gene lookup returns CDR1 MGHRA and CDR2 YSYEKL.

The chain joins TRBV5-1 to TRBJ2-1, with 10 positions matching TRBD2. The CDR3 covers 15 residues. Germline CDR1 is SGHRS and CDR2 is YFSETQ. Trimming took 2 bases from V and 7 from J; bases not matched to a gene: 6. The DNA for the CDR3 is TGCGCCAGCAGCTTTCTAGCGGGAGCGAGTAATGAGCAGTTCTTC. Its translation: CASSFLAGASNEQFF.

The rearrangement joins TRBV28 to TRBJ1-1; D call uncertain. The CDR3 loop spans 13 amino acids. In germline, CDR1 is MDHEN, CDR2 SYDVKM. V lost 5 bases and J 0 bases, leaving 7 bases between the germline ends. In nucleotides, the CDR3 is TGTGCCAGCAGTGACGGGATGAACACTGAAGCTTTCTTT. Translation: CASSDGMNTEAFF.

The chain recombines TRBV5-4 with TRBJ1-2; 8 bases agree with TRBD1. With 3 bases clipped from V and 4 bases from J, the junction kept 5 bases outside the gene matches. The germline V gene encodes CDR1 SGHNT and CDR2 YYREEE (reference sequence). The CDR3 is 14 amino acids. For the CDR3, the DNA is TGTGCCAGCAGCTGGGGACAGGACTTCTATGGCTACACCTTC. Translating gives CASSWGQDFYGYTF.

This CDR3 reads CASSLVGKYNQPQHF. CDR3 nucleotide sequence: TGTGCCAGCAGCTTAGTCGGGAAATACAATCAGCCCCAGCATTTT. The rearrangement joins TRBV7-8 to TRBJ1-5; D remains ambiguous. V was clipped by 1 base and J by 3 bases, with 10 bases between them. This CDR3 spans 15 amino acids. Germline lookup yields CDR1 SGHVS and CDR2 FQNEAQ.

The chain recombines TRBV6-5 with TRBJ1-1; the match to TRBD1 covers 9 bases. This CDR3 is built from 13 residues. Trimming at V came to 6 bases and at J to 10 bases, leaving 9 bases not matched to a gene. Germline loops: CDR1 MNHEY, CDR2 SVGAGI. CDR3 sequence (DNA): TGTGCCAGCAGAAAAACCGGGACAGGGTCAGCTTTCTTT. This codes for CASRKTGTGSAFF.

The chain employs TRBV3-1 (or the pseudogene TRBV3-2) and TRBJ2-3; D uncertain. Deletions cut 1 base from V and 4 bases from J, with 3 bases between. Looked up from germline, CDR1 is LGHDT and CDR2 is YNNKEL (reference sequence). The CDR3 consists of 12 residues. This CDR3 is CASSQVADTQYF. CDR3 DNA sequence: TGTGCCAGCAGCCAAGTAGCAGATACGCAGTATTTT.

CDR3 bases: TGTGCCAGCAGCAAATGGACAGGAGGGAACACTGAAGCTTTCTTT. Translation: CASSKWTGGNTEAFF. V gene TRBV5-8 combines with J gene TRBJ1-1; 7 bases are a match to TRBD1. Germline V lookup: CDR1 SGHTS, CDR2 YDEGEE. CDR3 length equals 15 residues. V shed 4 bases and J 1 base; nucleotides not matched to a gene: 7.

As to this clone: This specimen includes other DNA sequences encoding the same CDR3. The chain recombines TRBV19 with TRBJ1-2; 9 positions agree with TRBD1. V dropped 3 bases and J dropped 4; count of bases not matched to a gene: 3. The CDR3 extends over 14 amino acids. Germline lookup yields CDR1 LNHDA and CDR2 SQIVND (reference sequence). The CDR3 DNA reads TGTGCCAGTAGTATGGGGACAGGGCTCTATGGCTACACCTTC. Its translation: CASSMGTGLYGYTF.

The V call is TRBV5-1, the J call TRBJ1-4; TRBD1 aligns across 8 bases. Looked up from germline, CDR1 is SGHRS and CDR2 is YFSETQ. The trim removed 6 bases at V and 6 bases at J, leaving 4 bases unmatched. There are 13 residues in the CDR3. The CDR3 DNA is TGCGCCAGCATAGTACAGGGGGATGAAAAACTGTTTTTT. It codes for CASIVQGDEKLFF.

This clone was recorded only once. CDR3 nucleotides: TGTGCCAGCAGCCAGGATCGGGGGCAGCCCCAGCATTTT. Translated, it gives CASSQDRGQPQHF. The chain is built from TRBV7-2 and TRBJ1-5, with a weak D call TRBD1 (5 bases). The ends were cut back, 5 bases at V and 7 bases at J, with 12 bases in the middle. The CDR3 is 13 residues long. Germline V gene sequence: CDR1 SGHTA, CDR2 FQGNSA. Together with reference TRBV7-2 and TRBJ1-5, the CDR3 gives the full variable domain: GAGVSQSPSNKVTEKGKDVELRCDPISGHTALYWYRQSLGQGLEFLIYFQGNSAPDKSGLPSDRFSAERTGGSVSTLTIQRTQQEDSAVYLCASSQDRGQPQHFGDGTRLSIL.

This rearrangement joins TRBV2 to TRBJ2-1; 8 nucleotides line up with TRBD2. The CDR3 sequence is 15 residues long. The V and J ends lost 7 bases and 0 bases, in that order; junction bases with no gene match: 5. Germline lookup yields CDR1 SNHLY and CDR2 FYNNEI. The CDR3 coding sequence is TGTGCCAGCACCCCCAGCGGGAGCTCCTACAATGAGCAGTTCTTC. It specifies CASTPSGSSYNEQFF. Full variable domain (rest looked up from reference TRBV2 and TRBJ2-1): EPEVTQTPSHQVTQMGQEVILRCVPISNHLYFYWYRQILGQKVEFLVSFYNNEISEKSEIFDDQFSVERPDGSNFTLKIRSTKLEDSAMYFCASTPSGSSYNEQFFGPGTRLTVL.

This chain connects TRBV6-5 to TRBJ2-1, with TRBD2 as a possible D gene (5 bases). The CDR3 totals 14 residues. V was trimmed by 2 bases and J by 0 bases, leaving 5 bases between them. Germline assignment: CDR1 MNHEY and CDR2 SVGAGI. The CDR3 reads CASSYEGSYNEQFF. CDR3 nucleotide sequence: TGTGCCAGCAGTTACGAGGGCTCCTACAATGAGCAGTTCTTC.

The chain links TRBV18 to TRBJ1-5; D ambiguous. The V end was cut by 1 base, the J end by 5 bases, with 3 bases between. This CDR3 is 12 amino acids long. Germline CDR1 KGHSH, CDR2 LQKENI. The CDR3, as DNA: TGTGCCAGCTCACCACGAGATCAGCCCCAGCATTTT. Translating it yields CASSPRDQPQHF.

This chain uses TRBV27 with TRBJ1-3; 7 nucleotides line up with TRBD1. Germline-derived CDR1 and CDR2 are MNHEY and SMNVEV (reference sequence). This CDR3 has 14 amino acids. V gave up 6 bases and J gave up 2 bases; unmatched junction bases: 4. The CDR3 bases are TGTGCCAGCAGAGTAACAGGGGCTGGAAACACCATATATTTT. Its protein product is CASRVTGAGNTIYF.

This chain uses TRBV9 with TRBJ2-5; 7 bases are a match to TRBD2. The germline CDR1 and CDR2 sequences are SGDLS and YYNGEE. The CDR3 length is 16 residues. After removal of 0 bases from V and 4 bases from J, the junction contained 9 bases not matched to a gene. CDR3: CASSVEVGGPGETQYF. The CDR3 DNA sequence: TGTGCCAGCAGCGTAGAAGTGGGAGGGCCCGGAGAGACCCAGTACTTC.

This chain links TRBV25-1 with TRBJ2-7; D is perhaps TRBD2 (7 bases). With 8 bases removed from V and 5 bases from J, the gap between germline ends came to 19 bases. The germline V gene has CDR1 MGHDK and CDR2 SYGVNS. The CDR3 covers 14 residues. The DNA of the CDR3 is TGTGCCAGCGCGACCCAAGGGGGGACTAACGAGCAGTACTTC. Translation: CASATQGGTNEQYF.

Points on this clone: One junction end disagrees with the germline gene, perhaps due to a read error. The CDR3 DNA follows: TGTGCCAGCAGCTTGAAGGGACAGGGGGTATTT. This encodes CASSLKGQGVF. The rearrangement joins TRBV5-6 to TRBJ2-3; 11 nucleotides agree with TRBD1. Per the germline V gene, CDR1 is SGHDT and CDR2 is YYEEEE. CDR3 length equals 11 residues.

The CDR3, as DNA: TGTGCCAGCAGTTCGGACAGGCAGGGTGGAAGGGCGGAAGCTTTCTTT. The encoded protein is CASSSDRQGGRAEAFF. J is TRBJ1-1 and V is TRBV28; 7 bases are shared with TRBD1. The CDR3 is 16 amino acids. With 4 bases clipped from V and 8 bases from J, the junction kept 16 bases outside the gene matches. Germline V gene sequence: CDR1 MDHEN, CDR2 SYDVKM.

In DNA, the CDR3 is TGCGCCAGCAGCAAATCCTCAAGTACCCAGGGGCCTACTAATGAAAAACTGTTTTTT. Encoded protein: CASSKSSSTQGPTNEKLFF. V is TRBV5-1 and J is TRBJ1-4; D perhaps matches TRBD1 (6 bases). This CDR3 has 19 amino acids. The V and J ends lost 4 bases and 2 bases respectively, with 24 bases between them. CDR1 and CDR2 (germline): SGHRS, YFSETQ. Based on the CDR3 plus reference TRBV5-1 and TRBJ1-4, the full variable domain is KAGVTQTPRYLIKTRGQQVTLSCSPISGHRSVSWYQQTPGQGLQFLFEYFSETQRNKGNFPGRFSGRQFSNSRSEMNVSTLELGDSALYLCASSKSSSTQGPTNEKLFFGSGTQLSVL.

The chain recombines TRBV7-9 with TRBJ2-7; TRBD2 is a possible D gene (7 bases). From germline, CDR1 is SEHNR and CDR2 FQNEAQ (reference sequence). The V and J ends lost 5 bases and 2 bases respectively, with 19 bases between them. The CDR3 spans 16 residues. CDR3 in amino acids: CASSPGYRGGTYEQYF. The CDR3 DNA is TGTGCCAGCAGCCCCGGGTATAGGGGGGGGACCTACGAGCAGTACTTC.

The chain has TRBV18 and TRBJ2-5; D uncertain. V lost 3 bases, J lost 3 bases, and 8 bases lay in between. The CDR3 is 13 amino acids. Per germline, CDR1 KGHSH and CDR2 LQKENI. The chain's CDR3 is CASSPSIEETQYF. CDR3 bases: TGTGCCAGCTCACCGAGCATCGAAGAGACCCAGTACTTC.